The following is a TCR beta chain sequence with its context. V was pared by 0 bases and J by 4 bases, with 3 bases of the junction left unmatched. Germline CDR1 and CDR2: SGHRS and YFSETQ. There are 15 residues in the CDR3. The data were obtained in a study of blood T cell repertoires in COVID-19. TCRdb's copy holds only in-frame clones and misses some; the assay was immunoSEQ multiplex PCR. Counted here are tens of thousands of clones, 80% to 85% occurring once; the ten biggest clones make up approximately 15%. The J gene is TRBJ2-2, the V gene TRBV5-1; 7 bases agree with TRBD1. The sample was peripheral blood. The sequence came from a woman over 75 with active or convalescent COVID-19. CDR3 sequence (DNA): TGCGCCAGCAGCTTGGCCAGGGGGACCACCGGGGAGCTGTTTTTT. Protein: CASSLARGTTGELFF.